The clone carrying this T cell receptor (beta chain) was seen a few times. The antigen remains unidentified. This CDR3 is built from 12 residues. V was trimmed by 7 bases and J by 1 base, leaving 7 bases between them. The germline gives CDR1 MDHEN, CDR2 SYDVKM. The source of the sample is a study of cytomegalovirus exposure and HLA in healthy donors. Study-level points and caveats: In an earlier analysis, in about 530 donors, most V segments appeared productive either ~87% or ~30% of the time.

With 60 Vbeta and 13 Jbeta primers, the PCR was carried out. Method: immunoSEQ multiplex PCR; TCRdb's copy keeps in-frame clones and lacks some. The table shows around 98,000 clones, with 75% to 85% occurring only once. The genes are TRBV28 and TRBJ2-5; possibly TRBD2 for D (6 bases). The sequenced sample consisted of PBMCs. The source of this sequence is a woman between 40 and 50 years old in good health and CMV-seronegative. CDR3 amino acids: CASTEGQETQYF. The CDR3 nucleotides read TGTGCCAGCACGGAGGGCCAAGAGACCCAGTACTTC.